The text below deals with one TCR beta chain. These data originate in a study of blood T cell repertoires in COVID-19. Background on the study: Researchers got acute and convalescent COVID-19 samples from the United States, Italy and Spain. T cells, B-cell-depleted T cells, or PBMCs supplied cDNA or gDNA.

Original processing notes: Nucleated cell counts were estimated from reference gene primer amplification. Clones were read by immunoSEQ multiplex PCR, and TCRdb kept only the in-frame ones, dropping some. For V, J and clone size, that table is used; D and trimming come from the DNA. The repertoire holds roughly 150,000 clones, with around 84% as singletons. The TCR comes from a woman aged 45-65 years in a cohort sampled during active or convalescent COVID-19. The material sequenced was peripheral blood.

The DNA for the CDR3 is TGTGCCAGCAGCCCCGGGACAGGGGGCACCGGGGAGCTGTTTTTT. Translation gives CASSPGTGGTGELFF. The chain uses TRBV7-3 and TRBJ2-2, with 11 bases lining up with TRBD1. The CDR3 loop spans 15 amino acids. V was clipped by 5 bases and J by 4 bases; unmatched bases: 3. The germline gives CDR1 SGHTA, CDR2 FQGTGA.